Each of the 24 T cell receptor beta chains below was sequenced from the same sample in a study of T cell repertoires in cytomegalovirus infection (dated by TCRdb to the late 2010s). No cognate antigen is known for these TCRs. Read against the paper, the sample's treatment or condition label means: in vitro stimulation with specific CMV peptide epitopes to enrich CMV-specific T cells. The instrument given in TCRdb is Illumina HiSeq 1500. The public sequencing data were trimmed at Q25 with fastp and processed into clonotypes with MiXCR by TCRdb, which kept only in-frame beta chains. Rows with a matching CDR3 protein are joined into one entry that keeps the most common DNA and genes. In all, the sample holds approximately 340,000 distinct CDR3 sequences, and under 35% of those were seen once. The top ten constitute 15% to 25% of the sample. Sequenced material: cultured PBMCs, taken from culture after CMV antigen stimulation. These receptor sequences come from a human donor in good health (CMV status not recorded). Some clones in this sample may be carry-over from other donors' samples.

This clonotype was counted only a few times. V usage is TRBV20-1 and J usage is TRBJ1-5; weak D call: TRBD1 (5 bases). This CDR3 is built from 16 residues. Germline-derived CDR1 and CDR2 are DFQATT and SNEGSKA (reference sequence). V lost 5 bases to trimming and J lost 3 bases, with 20 bases between them. The CDR3 sequence is CSAPFEGDFLNQPQHF. The CDR3 coding sequence is TGCAGTGCTCCCTTTGAAGGGGACTTTCTCAATCAGCCCCAGCATTTT.

This clonotype showed up just a few times. The chain has TRBV4-1 and TRBJ1-3; D is perhaps TRBD1 (5 bases). The germline CDR1 and CDR2 sequences are MGHRA and YSYEKL. Trimming left V 5 bases short and J 0 bases short, with 14 bases between. This CDR3 has 16 amino acids. CDR3 protein: CASSIRGAASGNTIYF. The CDR3 DNA follows: TGCGCCAGCAGCATCCGTGGGGCCGCCTCTGGAAACACCATATATTTT.

The gene calls are TRBV29-1 and TRBJ2-1; 11 nucleotides agree with TRBD1. After removal of 6 bases from V and 8 bases from J, the junction contained 9 bases not matched to a gene. The CDR3 consists of 14 residues. Germline assignment: CDR1 SQVTM and CDR2 ANQGSEA. The CDR3 is CSVYGQGANDEQFF. The CDR3 DNA is TGCAGCGTCTATGGACAGGGGGCTAACGATGAGCAGTTCTTC.

About this clonotype: Given a much more abundant clone one base away, this may be a read error. The chain recombines TRBV7-9 with TRBJ2-3; tentatively, D is TRBD2 (5 bases). Germline V gives CDR1 SEHNR, CDR2 FQNEAQ (reference sequence). CDR3 length equals 13 residues. Trimming took off 0 bases at V and 4 bases at J, with 5 bases between the two ends. The CDR3 nucleotides are TGTGCCAGCAGCTTAGCGGAGGCAGATACGCAGTATTTT. Translating gives CASSLAEADTQYF.

This clonotype was counted a single time. The chain employs TRBV24-1 and TRBJ2-5; weak D call: TRBD1 (6 bases). V was shortened by 5 bases and J by 4 bases, with 13 bases between the two germline ends. The CDR3 runs 14 residues. Germline V CDR1 and CDR2: KGHDR, SFDVKD. CDR3 DNA: TGTGCCACCAGTGCCCAGGACAGCCCAGAGACCCAGTACTTC. This codes for CATSAQDSPETQYF.

The gene calls are TRBV20-1 and TRBJ2-7; 11 bases fit TRBD2. Per germline, CDR1 DFQATT and CDR2 SNEGSKA (reference sequence). J gave up 5 bases and V 0 bases, and 3 bases lay outside the gene matches. This CDR3 is built from 14 residues. CDR3: CSARDLAGGNEQYF. CDR3 in DNA: TGCAGTGCTAGAGACCTAGCGGGGGGCAACGAGCAGTACTTC.

The chain couples TRBV7-6 to TRBJ2-1; D call uncertain. The V end was cut by 3 bases, the J end by 5 bases, with 8 bases between. CDR1 and CDR2 (germline): SGHVS, FNYEAQ. The CDR3 covers 13 residues. CDR3 sequence reads: CASSFLVNNEQFF. Here the CDR3 DNA reads TGTGCCAGCAGCTTTTTGGTGAACAATGAGCAGTTCTTC.

The chain recombines TRBV6-2 or TRBV6-3 with TRBJ1-1; D might be TRBD1 (6 bases). V shed 6 bases and J shed 5 bases, with 25 bases lying between them. This CDR3 comprises 17 residues. Germline V gene sequence: CDR1 MNHEY, CDR2 SVGEGT. The CDR3 region is CASSVTAGAQARTEAFF. The CDR3 DNA is TGTGCCAGCAGCGTTACGGCGGGGGCGCAAGCTCGGACTGAAGCTTTCTTT.

This clonotype appeared a few times. CDR3 amino acids: CASSLNAYASGNEQFF. As DNA, the CDR3 is TGTGCCAGCAGCTTAAACGCTTACGCTAGCGGGAACGAGCAGTTCTTC. This sequence joins TRBV7-3 and TRBJ2-1; TRBD2 matches at 9 bases. V shed 1 base, J shed 10 bases, and the junction held 11 bases outside the gene matches. The CDR3 has 16 residues. The germline V gene has CDR1 SGHTA and CDR2 FQGTGA.

The V call is TRBV27, the J call TRBJ2-1; 7 bases agree with TRBD1. The CDR3 runs 15 residues. Germline CDR1 is MNHEY and CDR2 is SMNVEV (reference sequence). V shed 5 bases and J 3 bases; nucleotides not matched to a gene: 7. This chain's CDR3 is CASSQGVPLYNEQFF. DNA for the CDR3: TGTGCCAGCAGTCAGGGGGTCCCCCTCTACAATGAGCAGTTCTTC.

At least ten counts were recorded for this clonotype. V gene TRBV5-4 combines with J gene TRBJ1-6; D might be TRBD1 (5 bases). Per germline, CDR1 SGHNT and CDR2 YYREEE (reference sequence). V lost 0 bases and J lost 8, with 12 bases in between. This CDR3 has 15 amino acids. This chain's CDR3 is CASSLEPDKYSPLHF. DNA of the CDR3: TGTGCCAGCAGCTTGGAGCCGGACAAATATTCACCCCTCCACTTT.

This clonotype has just a few counts. The chain employs TRBV5-1 and TRBJ1-6; TRBD1 aligns across 8 bases. From germline, CDR1 is SGHRS and CDR2 YFSETQ. The CDR3 has 15 amino acids. The trim removed 5 bases at V and 7 bases at J, leaving 8 bases unmatched. The CDR3 nucleotides are TGCGCCAGCAGACCTACGACAGGGGTGAATTCACCCCTCCACTTT. This gives the protein CASRPTTGVNSPLHF.

The sample holds a few counts of this clonotype. This chain joins TRBV7-3 and TRBJ1-1, with 7 positions matching TRBD1. CDR1 is SGHTA and CDR2 is FQGTGA in the germline V gene. The CDR3 is 14 amino acids. V lost 5 bases, J lost 4 bases, and 7 bases stayed unmatched. The CDR3 coding sequence is TGTGCCAGCAGCACCAGGGGGAGGCGCACTGAAGCTTTCTTT. This translates into CASSTRGRRTEAFF.

The chain uses TRBV20-1 and TRBJ1-5; D gene ambiguous. Trimming stripped 3 bases from V and 2 bases from J, with 8 bases between. CDR3 size: 13 residues. Germline lookup yields CDR1 DFQATT and CDR2 SNEGSKA (reference sequence). CDR3 sequence: CSARRGGNQPQHF. In nucleotides, the CDR3 is TGCAGTGCTAGGCGGGGAGGCAATCAGCCCCAGCATTTT.

This clonotype was picked up many times. V and J are TRBV7-8 and TRBJ2-5; 7 nucleotides line up with TRBD1. Unmatched junction bases numbered 9, after V lost 4 bases and J lost 4 bases. CDR1 SGHVS and CDR2 FQNEAQ come from the germline V gene. The CDR3 spans 15 residues. CDR3 nucleotide sequence: TGTGCCAGCAGCTACACAGGGGCCGTGGCAGAGACCCAGTACTTC. Its translation is CASSYTGAVAETQYF.

The rearrangement uses TRBV15 and TRBJ2-7, with TRBD2 matching over 10 bases. The CDR3 is made up of 15 amino acids. The junction had 8 bases not matched to a gene; V was cut back by 5 bases and J by 4 bases. Germline loops: CDR1 LNHNV, CDR2 YYDKDF (reference sequence). Here the CDR3 DNA reads TGTGCCACCAGCCGCGTAGCGGGAGGCTTGTACGAGCAGTACTTC. It codes for CATSRVAGGLYEQYF. Drawing the rest from reference TRBV15 and TRBJ2-7, the complete variable domain is DAMVIQNPRYQVTQFGKPVTLSCSQTLNHNVMYWYQQKSSQAPKLLFHYYDKDFNNEADTPDNFQSRRPNTSFCFLDIRSPGLGDTAMYLCATSRVAGGLYEQYFGPGTRLTVT.

A few counts support this clonotype. V is TRBV20-1 and J is TRBJ2-3, with TRBD2 matching over 7 bases. The germline CDR1 and CDR2 sequences are DFQATT and SNEGSKA (reference sequence). The CDR3 extends over 16 amino acids. The V segment lost 0 bases and the J segment 2 bases; nucleotides outside the gene matches: 8. The CDR3: CSARDLGLADTDTQYF. Written as DNA, the CDR3 is TGCAGTGCTAGAGATCTGGGGCTAGCGGACACAGATACGCAGTATTTT.

This clonotype was found many times. The rearrangement links TRBV7-6 to TRBJ2-1, with TRBD2 matching over 13 bases. Germline CDR1 and CDR2: SGHVS and FNYEAQ. V was pared by 5 bases and J by 4 bases, with 8 bases of the junction left unmatched. The CDR3 contains 17 residues. The CDR3 loop reads CASSPRTSGGEYNEQFF. As DNA, the CDR3 is TGTGCCAGCAGCCCGAGGACTAGCGGGGGAGAATACAATGAGCAGTTCTTC.

Only a few counts were recorded for this clonotype. The rearrangement joins TRBV6-1 to TRBJ1-1, with unresolved D. The CDR3 covers 17 residues. CDR1 MNHNS and CDR2 SASEGT come from the germline V gene. V lost 6 bases, J lost 0 bases, and 20 bases lay in between. In DNA, the CDR3 is TGTGCCAGCAGAACCCCTCTTAAAGGACCGATGAACACTGAAGCTTTCTTT. Translating gives CASRTPLKGPMNTEAFF.

V gene TRBV27 combines with J gene TRBJ2-1, with D uncertain. The length of the CDR3 is 14 residues. Germline CDR1 reads MNHEY; CDR2 reads SMNVEV (reference sequence). V was shortened by 4 bases and J by 0 bases, with 7 bases between the two germline ends. Written as DNA, the CDR3 is TGTGCCAGCAGTTCGACCAACTCCTACAATGAGCAGTTCTTC. Amino acid sequence: CASSSTNSYNEQFF.

The V and J genes are TRBV7-2 and TRBJ2-7; TRBD1 agrees at 7 bases. This CDR3 region has 13 residues. V trimming: 5 bases; J trimming: 9 bases; junction bases outside the gene matches: 10. Germline V gives CDR1 SGHTA, CDR2 FQGNSA. Here the CDR3 reads CASSLGQVNGQYF. The CDR3 coding sequence is TGTGCCAGCAGCCTAGGACAGGTTAACGGGCAGTACTTC.

The chain uses TRBV6-1 and TRBJ2-1; TRBD2 might be the D (5 bases). Looked up from germline, CDR1 is MNHNS and CDR2 is SASEGT. The V end was cut by 8 bases, the J end by 0 bases, with 11 bases between. The CDR3 is 14 amino acids. The CDR3 DNA reads TGTGCCAGCCCCTCTACTAGCTCCTACAATGAGCAGTTCTTC. Protein: CASPSTSSYNEQFF.

The chain combines TRBV4-1 with TRBJ2-1; 16 positions agree with TRBD2. CDR3 length: 15 amino acids. V gave up 3 bases and J gave up 9 bases; unmatched junction bases: 2. Germline-derived CDR1 and CDR2 are MGHRA and YSYEKL. The CDR3, as DNA: TGCGCCAGCAGCCAGGGACTAGCGGGGGGGAGTGAGCAGTTCTTC. Encoded protein: CASSQGLAGGSEQFF.

This clonotype has a handful of counts. This chain links TRBV28 with TRBJ1-1, with D uncertain. Germline lookup yields CDR1 MDHEN and CDR2 SYDVKM. The CDR3 consists of 13 residues. Trimming shortened V by 3 bases and J by 3 bases, and 8 bases separated the two germline ends. This chain's CDR3 is CASSLAWDTEAFF. The CDR3 DNA reads TGTGCCAGCAGTTTGGCGTGGGACACTGAAGCTTTCTTT.